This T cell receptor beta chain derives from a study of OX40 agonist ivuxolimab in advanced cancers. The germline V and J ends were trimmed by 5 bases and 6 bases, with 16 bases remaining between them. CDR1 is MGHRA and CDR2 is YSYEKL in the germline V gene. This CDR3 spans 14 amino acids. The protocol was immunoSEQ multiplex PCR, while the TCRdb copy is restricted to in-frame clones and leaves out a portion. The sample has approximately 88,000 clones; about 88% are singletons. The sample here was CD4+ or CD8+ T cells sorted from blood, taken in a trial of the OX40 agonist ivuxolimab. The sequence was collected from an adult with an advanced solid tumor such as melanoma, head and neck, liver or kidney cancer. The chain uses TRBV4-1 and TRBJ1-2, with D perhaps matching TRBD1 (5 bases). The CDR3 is CASSSPGRRDGYTF. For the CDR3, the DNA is TGCGCCAGCAGCTCACCGGGGCGGCGGGATGGCTACACCTTC.